This T cell receptor beta chain originates from a study of cytomegalovirus exposure and HLA in healthy donors. About this clone itself: The antigen remains undetermined.

The PCR used 60 Vbeta and 13 Jbeta primers. Profiling relied on immunoSEQ multiplex PCR, and the TCRdb table lists in-frame clones only, not all of them. The table includes some 120,000 clones, approximately 75% detected once. The J segment lost 6 bases and the V segment lost 1 base, leaving 6 bases of the junction unmatched. Per the germline V gene, CDR1 is MGHRA and CDR2 is YSYEKL. This CDR3 is built from 15 residues. Overall study findings and caveats: Later on, a genetic analysis was performed. It linked a missense variant in DCLRE1C with V- and J-gene trimming of TCR beta.

The material sequenced was PBMCs. This receptor was obtained from a man aged 30-40 years in good health and CMV-seronegative. This chain joins TRBV4-1 and TRBJ2-7; 10 bases fit TRBD1. In nucleotides, the CDR3 is TGCGCCAGCAGCCAAGCTTGGGGACAGGGGCCCGAGCAGTACTTC. The encoded protein is CASSQAWGQGPEQYF.